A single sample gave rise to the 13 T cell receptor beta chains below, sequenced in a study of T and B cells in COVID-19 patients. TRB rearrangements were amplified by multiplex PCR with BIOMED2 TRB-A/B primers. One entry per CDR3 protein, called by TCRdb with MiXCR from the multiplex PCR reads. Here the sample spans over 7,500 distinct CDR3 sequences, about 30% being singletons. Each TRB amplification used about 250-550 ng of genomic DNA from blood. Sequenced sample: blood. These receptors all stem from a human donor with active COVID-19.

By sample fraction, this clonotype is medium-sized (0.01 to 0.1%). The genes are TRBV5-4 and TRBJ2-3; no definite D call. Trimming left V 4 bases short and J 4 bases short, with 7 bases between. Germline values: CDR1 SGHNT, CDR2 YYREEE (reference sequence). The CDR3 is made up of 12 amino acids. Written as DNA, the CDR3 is TGTGCCAGCAGCCCGATAGCAGATACGCAGTATTTT. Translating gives CASSPIADTQYF.

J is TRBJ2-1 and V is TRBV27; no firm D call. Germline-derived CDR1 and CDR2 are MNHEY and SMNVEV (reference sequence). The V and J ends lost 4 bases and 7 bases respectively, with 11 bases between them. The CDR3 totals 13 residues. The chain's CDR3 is CASSCLLCNEQFF. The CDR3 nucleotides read TGTGCCAGCAGTTGTTTATTGTGTAATGAGCAGTTCTTC.

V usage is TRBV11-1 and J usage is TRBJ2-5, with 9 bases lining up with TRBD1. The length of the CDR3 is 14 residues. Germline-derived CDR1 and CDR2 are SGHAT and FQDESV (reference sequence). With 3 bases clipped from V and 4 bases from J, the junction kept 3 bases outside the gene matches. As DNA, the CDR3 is TGTGCCAGCAGCTTGGTGACAGGGGGAGAGACCCAGTACTTC. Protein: CASSLVTGGETQYF.

The CDR3 sequence: CASSPWGTAYSNQPQHF. The CDR3 nucleotides read TGTGCCAGCTCACCTTGGGGAACAGCTTATAGCAATCAGCCCCAGCATTTT. The chain links TRBV18 to TRBJ1-5; D gene unclear. The CDR3 length is 17 residues. V lost 3 bases and J lost 0, with 15 bases in between. CDR1 is KGHSH, CDR2 LQKENI, per germline. Based on the CDR3 plus reference TRBV18 and TRBJ1-5, the full variable domain is NAGVMQNPRHLVRRRGQEARLRCSPMKGHSHVYWYRQLPEEGLKFMVYLQKENIIDESGMPKERFSAEFPKEGPSILRIQQVVRGDSAAYFCASSPWGTAYSNQPQHFGDGTRLSIL.

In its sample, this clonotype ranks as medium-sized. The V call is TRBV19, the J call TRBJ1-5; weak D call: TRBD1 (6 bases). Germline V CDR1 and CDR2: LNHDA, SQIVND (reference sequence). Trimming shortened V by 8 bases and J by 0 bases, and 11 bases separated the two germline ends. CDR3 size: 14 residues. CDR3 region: CASHDRISNQPQHF. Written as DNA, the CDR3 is TGTGCCAGTCATGACAGGATTAGCAATCAGCCCCAGCATTTT. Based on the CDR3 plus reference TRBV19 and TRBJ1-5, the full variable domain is DGGITQSPKYLFRKEGQNVTLSCEQNLNHDAMYWYRQDPGQGLRLIYYSQIVNDFQKGDIAEGYSVSREKKESFPLTVTSAQKNPTAFYLCASHDRISNQPQHFGDGTRLSIL.

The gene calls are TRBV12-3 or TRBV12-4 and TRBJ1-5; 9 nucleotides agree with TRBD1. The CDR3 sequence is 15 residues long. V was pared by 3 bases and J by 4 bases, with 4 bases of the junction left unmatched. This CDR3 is CASSFRGQGNQPQHF. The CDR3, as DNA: TGTGCCAGCAGTTTTAGGGGACAGGGAAATCAGCCCCAGCATTTT.

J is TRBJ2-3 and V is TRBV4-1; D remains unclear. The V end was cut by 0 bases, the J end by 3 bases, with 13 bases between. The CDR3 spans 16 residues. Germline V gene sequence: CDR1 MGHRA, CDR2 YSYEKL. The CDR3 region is CASSQEVTWVTDTQYF. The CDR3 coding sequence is TGCGCCAGCAGCCAAGAAGTGACATGGGTAACAGATACGCAGTATTTT.

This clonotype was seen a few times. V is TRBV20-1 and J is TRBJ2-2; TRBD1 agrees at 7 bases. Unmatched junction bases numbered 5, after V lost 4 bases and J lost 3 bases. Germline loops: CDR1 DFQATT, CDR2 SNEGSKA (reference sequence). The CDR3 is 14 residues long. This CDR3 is CSAKQGPDTGELFF. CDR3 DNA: TGCAGTGCTAAACAGGGGCCGGACACCGGGGAGCTGTTTTTT.

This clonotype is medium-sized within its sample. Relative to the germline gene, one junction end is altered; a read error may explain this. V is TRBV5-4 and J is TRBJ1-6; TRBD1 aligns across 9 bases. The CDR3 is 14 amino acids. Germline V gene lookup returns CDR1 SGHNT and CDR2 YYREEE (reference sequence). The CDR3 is CASSLLGTSGTGNF. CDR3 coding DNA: TGTGCCAGCAGCTTGTTGGGGACGTCGGGGACAGGGAACTTT. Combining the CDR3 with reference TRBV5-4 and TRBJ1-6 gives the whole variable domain ETGVTQSPTHLIKTRGQQVTLRCSSQSGHNTVSWYQQALGQGPQFIFQYYREEENGRGNFPPRFSGLQFPNYSSELNVNALELDDSALYLCASSLLGTSGTGNFGNGTRLTVT.

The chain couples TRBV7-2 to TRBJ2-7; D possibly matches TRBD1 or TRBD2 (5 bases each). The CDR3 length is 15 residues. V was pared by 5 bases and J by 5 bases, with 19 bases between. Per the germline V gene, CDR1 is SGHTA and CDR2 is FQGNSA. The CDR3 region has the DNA TGTGCCAGCAGCGCCTTCCGGGGCCTAGGTAACGAGCAGTACGTC. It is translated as CASSAFRGLGNEQYV.

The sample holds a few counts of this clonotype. The CDR3 DNA sequence: TGTGCCAGCAGTTCCTTTGGCTCCACAGATACGCAGTATTTT. Protein sequence: CASSSFGSTDTQYF. The rearrangement links TRBV12-3 or TRBV12-4 to TRBJ2-3; D uncertain. This CDR3 spans 14 amino acids. Trimming removed 4 bases from V and 2 bases from J, with 10 bases in between.

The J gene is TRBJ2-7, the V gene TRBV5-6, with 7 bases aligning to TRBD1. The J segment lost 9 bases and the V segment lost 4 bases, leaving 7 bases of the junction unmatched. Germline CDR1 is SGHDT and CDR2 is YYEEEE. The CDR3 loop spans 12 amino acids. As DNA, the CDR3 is TGTGCCAGCAGCCACGACAGGGTCGGGCAGTACTTC. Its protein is CASSHDRVGQYF. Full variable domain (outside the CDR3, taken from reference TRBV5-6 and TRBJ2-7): DAGVTQSPTHLIKTRGQQVTLRCSPKSGHDTVSWYQQALGQGPQFIFQYYEEEERQRGNFPDRFSGHQFPNYSSELNVNALLLGDSALYLCASSHDRVGQYFGPGTRLTVT.

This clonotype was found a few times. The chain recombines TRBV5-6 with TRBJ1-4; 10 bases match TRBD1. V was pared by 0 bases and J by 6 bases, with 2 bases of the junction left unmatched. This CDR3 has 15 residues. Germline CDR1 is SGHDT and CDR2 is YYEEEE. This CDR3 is CASSLVGTGDEKLFF. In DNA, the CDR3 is TGTGCCAGCAGCTTGGTCGGGACAGGGGATGAAAAACTGTTTTTT.